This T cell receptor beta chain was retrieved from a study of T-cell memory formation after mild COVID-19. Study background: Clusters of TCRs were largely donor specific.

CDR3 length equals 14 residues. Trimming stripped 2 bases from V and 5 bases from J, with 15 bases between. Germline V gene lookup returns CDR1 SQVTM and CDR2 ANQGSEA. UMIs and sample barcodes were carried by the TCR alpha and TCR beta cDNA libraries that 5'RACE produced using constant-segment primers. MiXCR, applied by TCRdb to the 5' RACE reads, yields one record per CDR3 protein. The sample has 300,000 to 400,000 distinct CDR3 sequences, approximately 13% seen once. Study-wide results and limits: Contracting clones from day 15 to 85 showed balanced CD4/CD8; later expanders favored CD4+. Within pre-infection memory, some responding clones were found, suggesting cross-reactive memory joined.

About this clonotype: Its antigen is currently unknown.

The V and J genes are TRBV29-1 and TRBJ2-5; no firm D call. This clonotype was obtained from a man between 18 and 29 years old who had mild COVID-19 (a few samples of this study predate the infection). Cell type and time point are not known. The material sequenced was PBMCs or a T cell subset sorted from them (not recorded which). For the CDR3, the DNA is TGCAGCGTTGAATCCGAGTCAGTGGGGGAGACCCAGTACTTC. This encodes CSVESESVGETQYF.